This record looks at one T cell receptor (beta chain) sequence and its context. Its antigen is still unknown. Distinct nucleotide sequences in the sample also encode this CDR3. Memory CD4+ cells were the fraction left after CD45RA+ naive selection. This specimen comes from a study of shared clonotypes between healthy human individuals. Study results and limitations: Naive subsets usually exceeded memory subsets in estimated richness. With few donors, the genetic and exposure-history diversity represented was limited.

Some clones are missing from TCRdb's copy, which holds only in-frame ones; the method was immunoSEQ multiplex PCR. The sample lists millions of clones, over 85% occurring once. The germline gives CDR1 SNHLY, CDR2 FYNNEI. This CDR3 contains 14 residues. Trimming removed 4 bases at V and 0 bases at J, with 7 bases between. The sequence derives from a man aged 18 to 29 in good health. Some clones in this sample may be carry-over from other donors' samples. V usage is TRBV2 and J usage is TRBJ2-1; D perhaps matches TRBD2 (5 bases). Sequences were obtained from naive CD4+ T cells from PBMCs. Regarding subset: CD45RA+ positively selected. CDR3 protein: CASSGGSSYNEQFF. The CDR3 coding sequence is TGTGCCAGCAGTGGAGGGAGCTCCTACAATGAGCAGTTCTTC.